One sample yielded the 12 T cell receptor beta chains listed below, sequenced in a study of siplizumab effects on memory and regulatory T cells. Assay: immunoSEQ multiplex PCR; the TCRdb copy retains only in-frame clones and omits some. The repertoire has approximately 100,000 clones, 94% of them found once; the top ten carry roughly 0.6%. Sequencing used Tregs sorted from blood. The origin of the receptors is a human donor in good health.

The V call is TRBV7-2, the J call TRBJ2-1, with D perhaps given as TRBD1 or TRBD2 (5 bases each). The germline V gene has CDR1 SGHTA and CDR2 FQGNSA. V shed 5 bases and J shed 5 bases, with 19 bases lying between them. This CDR3 region has 16 residues. CDR3: CASSHWGFQEDNEQFF. The CDR3 nucleotides are TGTGCCAGCAGCCACTGGGGGTTCCAGGAGGACAATGAGCAGTTCTTC.

The chain employs TRBV28 and TRBJ1-5, with D hard to call. The germline V gene has CDR1 MDHEN and CDR2 SYDVKM. Trimming left V 3 bases short and J 6 bases short, with 6 bases between. The CDR3 consists of 12 residues. DNA of the CDR3: TGTGCCAGCAGTTTCAGTGGTCAGCCCCAGCATTTT. It is translated as CASSFSGQPQHF.

This chain connects TRBV5-1 to TRBJ1-3; tentatively, D is TRBD1 (5 bases). CDR3 length equals 15 residues. Trimming stripped 0 bases from V and 5 bases from J, with 12 bases between. CDR1 and CDR2 (germline): SGHRS, YFSETQ. CDR3 sequence: CASSLVPDSRNTIYF. Written as DNA, the CDR3 is TGCGCCAGCAGCTTGGTACCCGACAGCCGAAACACCATATATTTT.

This chain joins TRBV6-5 and TRBJ1-2; 7 bases are a match to TRBD1. Germline V gene lookup returns CDR1 MNHEY and CDR2 SVGAGI. CDR3 size: 13 residues. V lost 6 bases to trimming and J lost 4 bases; unmatched junction nucleotides: 5. For the CDR3, the DNA is TGTGCCAGCAGGACAGGGCCCCTCTATGGCTACACCTTC. Its protein is CASRTGPLYGYTF.

V is TRBV5-1 and J is TRBJ2-7, with 7 bases identical to TRBD2. CDR1 SGHRS and CDR2 YFSETQ come from the germline V gene. Trimming removed 3 bases from V and 2 bases from J; junction bases left unmatched: 8. CDR3 length: 15 amino acids. CDR3 bases: TGCGCCAGCAGCTGGCGGGGGACCCAAGCCTACGAGCAGTACTTC. Translating it yields CASSWRGTQAYEQYF.

The chain has TRBV5-4 and TRBJ2-1; D is unclear. The CDR3 spans 16 residues. Germline lookup yields CDR1 SGHNT and CDR2 YYREEE (reference sequence). Trimming left V 0 bases short and J 0 bases short, with 10 bases between. As DNA, the CDR3 is TGTGCCAGCAGCTTGGGACACCGCATCTCCTACAATGAGCAGTTCTTC. It codes for CASSLGHRISYNEQFF. Combining the CDR3 with reference TRBV5-4 and TRBJ2-1 gives the whole variable domain ETGVTQSPTHLIKTRGQQVTLRCSSQSGHNTVSWYQQALGQGPQFIFQYYREEENGRGNFPPRFSGLQFPNYSSELNVNALELDDSALYLCASSLGHRISYNEQFFGPGTRLTVL.

The chain carries TRBV6-5 and TRBJ1-1; weak D call: TRBD1 (5 bases). The V end lost 7 bases, the J end lost 5 bases, and 11 bases lay between the germline ends. The CDR3 spans 12 residues. Germline lookup yields CDR1 MNHEY and CDR2 SVGAGI. The CDR3 DNA follows: TGTGCCAGCACTCGGGGCGGGACTGAAGCTTTCTTT. Encoded protein: CASTRGGTEAFF.

The chain combines TRBV5-1 with TRBJ2-5; D gene unclear. This CDR3 region has 14 residues. CDR1 SGHRS and CDR2 YFSETQ come from the germline V gene. V was clipped by 0 bases and J by 2 bases, with 8 bases between them. CDR3 DNA: TGCGCCAGCAGCTTGGGCAGTTTTCAAGAGACCCAGTACTTC. Amino acids: CASSLGSFQETQYF.

The chain carries TRBV15 and TRBJ2-5; D call uncertain. The V gene's germline CDR1 is LNHNV and CDR2 YYDKDF (reference sequence). The CDR3 is 14 amino acids. With 3 bases removed from V and 1 base from J, the gap between germline ends came to 9 bases. In DNA, the CDR3 is TGTGCCACCAGCAGGTTCGAAATCCAAGAGACCCAGTACTTC. It translates to CATSRFEIQETQYF.

This clone appeared a few times. The chain has TRBV5-6 and TRBJ1-1; D gene unclear. This CDR3 region has 12 residues. V lost 1 base, J lost 8 bases, and 9 bases lay in between. Germline assignment: CDR1 SGHDT and CDR2 YYEEEE. CDR3 sequence: CASSLTDLEAFF. In nucleotides, the CDR3 is TGTGCCAGCAGCTTGACAGACCTAGAAGCTTTCTTT.

CDR3 sequence (DNA): TGTGCTACTCAGATACAGGAAAGTCCCTCTGGGGCCAACGTCCTGACTTTC. Translating gives CATQIQESPSGANVLTF. The rearrangement joins TRBV30 to TRBJ2-6, with D perhaps TRBD1 (5 bases). This CDR3 spans 17 amino acids. The germline V gene has CDR1 GTSNPN and CDR2 SVGIG (reference sequence).

CDR3 in DNA: TGTGCCAGCCAACTAGCGGCAGCCGGTGATACGCAGTATTTT. Encoded protein: CASQLAAAGDTQYF. The chain uses TRBV5-4 and TRBJ2-3, with 8 nucleotides matching TRBD2. The ends lost 7 bases at V and 6 bases at J; junction bases unmatched: 10. This CDR3 is 14 amino acids long. Germline lookup yields CDR1 SGHNT and CDR2 YYREEE (reference sequence).